This T cell receptor beta chain was observed in a study of T cells generated in artificial thymic organoids (dated by TCRdb to about 2017). In terms of the full investigation: TCR alpha and beta CDR3 repertoires of in vitro artificial thymic organoid-derived CD8 single positive T cells were compared with thymic and peripheral blood naive CD8 T cells. Displayed repertoire sequencing data were described as representative of three independent experiments. The paper as a whole reports these results and caveats: The TCR clonotype diversity of organoid-derived CD8 single positive T cells was physiological and comparable to that of naive CD8 T cells from thymus and blood.

Remarks on this clonotype: The antigen it binds to is not known. No base quality information exists; no much larger clone differs at one position.

TCRalpha and TCRbeta libraries were amplified separately by semi-nested PCR with Advantage 2 and reverse primers in the TRAC or TRBC constant regions. Between about 3.5 and 550 ng of total RNA was used as input for first-strand cDNA synthesis. TCR cDNA libraries were generated by 5'-RACE using the SMARTer PCR cDNA Synthesis kit, with a poly-dT primer for first-strand synthesis. Each semi-nested reverse primer in the constant region carried a 5-nucleotide sample-specific barcode, and the resulting products were cleaned up with the Zymo DNA Clean and Concentrator-5 kit. Pools of up to ten barcoded samples were ligated to Illumina adaptors and sequenced on an Illumina MiSeq as 2 x 150 bp paired-end reads. The source study handled its data this way. After demultiplexing, reads were aligned with BLAT to a custom library containing all human TRAV, TRAJ, TRBV, TRBD and TRBJ combinations from IMGT. The best BLAT hits were picked using pslCDnaFilter (-maxAligns=1, -ignoreIntrons), and custom Perl scripts were used to calculate clonotype frequencies. TCRdb applied fastp at Q25 and MiXCR to the public reads, then kept only in-frame beta chains. Rows with a matching CDR3 protein are joined into one entry that keeps the most common DNA and genes. The V and J calls were determined by TCRdb, not by the authors. The sample table lists some 5,900 distinct CDR3 sequences, about 31% of them with a count of one. Less than 3% of the sample is taken by the ten largest.

Healthy adult donors provided the non-mobilized peripheral blood. Primary CD8+ T cells were enriched with magnetic beads using the Miltenyi CD8+ T cell Isolation Kit. Naive CD8 T cells from blood were sorted by FACS as CD3+TCRalphabeta+CD8+CD45RO-CCR7+ cells prior to RNA extraction. Total RNA was purified from 40,000 to 200,000 sorted cells per sample with the RNeasy Micro kit, and quality checked on an Agilent RNA 6000 Nano chip. The specimen sequenced was naive CD8+ T cells from blood. The sample's cell subset or site, from its label and the paper: CD3+TCRalphabeta+CD8SP T cells; for blood, CD45RO-CCR7+ naive CD8+ T cells. This clonotype originated in a human donor who gave cord blood stem cells for thymic organoid culture, a cardiac surgery patient who gave postnatal thymus, or a blood donor (not recorded which).

The CDR3 protein: CASSLALGTGYEQYF. The sequence in DNA is TGCGCCAGCAGCTTGGCCCTGGGGACGGGGTACGAGCAGTACTTC. The chain couples TRBV5-1 to TRBJ2-7; the D call is tentative, TRBD1 or TRBD2, as each matches 5 bases. Deletion took 0 bases off V and 4 bases off J, with a span of 14 bases between the germline ends. According to the germline V gene, CDR1 reads SGHRS and CDR2 reads YFSETQ. The CDR3 numbers 15 residues from cysteine through phenylalanine. The CDR3 DNA has 45 bases and is translated from base 1.